This TCR beta chain was identified during a study of blood T cell repertoires in COVID-19. About the study: The United States, Italy and Spain provided the acute and convalescent COVID-19 samples.

The CDR3 has 15 residues. CDR1 is SGHRS and CDR2 is YFSETQ in the germline V gene. Between the trimmed V and J ends, which lost 4 bases and 5 bases, there was a span of 16 bases. The table came from immunoSEQ multiplex PCR; TCRdb's copy has only in-frame clones and leaves some out. The data show around 180,000 clones, with around 89% seen just once and about 4.2% held by the top ten. The sample consisted of peripheral blood. The origin of this receptor is a human donor in a cohort sampled during active COVID-19. The gene calls are TRBV5-1 and TRBJ2-1, with D perhaps matching TRBD1 (7 bases). The CDR3 spells CASSLRRGRNNEQFF. Written as DNA, the CDR3 is TGCGCCAGCAGCCTCAGGAGGGGGCGAAACAATGAGCAGTTCTTC.